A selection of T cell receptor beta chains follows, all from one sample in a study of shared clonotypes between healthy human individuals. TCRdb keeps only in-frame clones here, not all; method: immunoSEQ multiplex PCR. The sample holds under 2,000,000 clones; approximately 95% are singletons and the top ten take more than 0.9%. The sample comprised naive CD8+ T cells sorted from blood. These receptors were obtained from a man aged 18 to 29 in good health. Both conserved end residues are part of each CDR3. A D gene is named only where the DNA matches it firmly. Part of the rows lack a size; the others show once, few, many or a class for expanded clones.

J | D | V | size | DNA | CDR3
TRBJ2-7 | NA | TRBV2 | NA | TGTGCCAGCGTCGAAAACCCCTACGAGCAGTACTTC | CASVENPYEQYF
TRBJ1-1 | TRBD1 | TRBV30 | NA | TGTGCCTGGAGCCCAGCCCCAGGGGGGTACACTGAAGCTTTCTTT | CAWSPAPGGYTEAFF
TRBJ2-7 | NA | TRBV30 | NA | TGTGCCTGGAGTACCGGGAGCTCCTACGAGCAGTACTTC | CAWSTGSSYEQYF
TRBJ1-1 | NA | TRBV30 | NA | TGTGCCTGGAGTGGTCAGCTTGAAGCTTTCTTT | CAWSGQLEAFF
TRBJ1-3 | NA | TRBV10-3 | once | TGTGCCACCCAGGGGCCCGGCTTCTCTGGAAACACCATATATTTT | CATQGPGFSGNTIYF
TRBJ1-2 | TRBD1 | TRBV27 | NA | TGTGCCAGCAGTCCATCGACAGGGCTACTCGCCTATGGCTACACCTTC | CASSPSTGLLAYGYTF
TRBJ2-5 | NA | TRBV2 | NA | TGTGCCAGCACCGACAGGAGTAGGACCCAGTACTTC | CASTDRSRTQYF
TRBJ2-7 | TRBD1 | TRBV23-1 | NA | TGCGCCAGCAGTCAGCCGGGACAGGGGCCTGAGCAGTACTTC | CASSQPGQGPEQYF
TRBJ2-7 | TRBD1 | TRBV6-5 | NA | TGTGCCAGCAGCCTTGACAGGGGTGCCGACGAGCAGTACTTC | CASSLDRGADEQYF
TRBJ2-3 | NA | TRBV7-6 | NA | TGTGCCAGCAGCTTAGGGGGGGGCCAGACAGATACGCAGTATTTT | CASSLGGGQTDTQYF
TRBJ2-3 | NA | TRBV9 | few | TGTGCCAGCAGCTTCCGGGACGCAGATACGCAGTATTTT | CASSFRDADTQYF
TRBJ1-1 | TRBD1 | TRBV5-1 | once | TGCGCCAGCAGTTCTCACAGGGGGGCGGCTGAAGCTTTCTTT | CASSSHRGAAEAFF
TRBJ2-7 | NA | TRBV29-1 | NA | TGCAGCGTTGAGGGCGGGACAGACTCCTACGAGCAGTACTTC | CSVEGGTDSYEQYF
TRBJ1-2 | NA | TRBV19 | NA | TGTGCCAGTAGTATCGGGGACATTTCTAACTATGGCTACACCTTC | CASSIGDISNYGYTF
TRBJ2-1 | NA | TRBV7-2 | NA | TGTGCCAGCAGCTCTCTAGCGCCCGTTGCCGACAATGAGCAGTTCTTC | CASSSLAPVADNEQFF
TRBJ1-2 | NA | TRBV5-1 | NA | TGCGCCAGCAGCTACGACAGCCTCTATGGCTACACCTTC | CASSYDSLYGYTF
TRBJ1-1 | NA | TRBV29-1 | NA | TGCAGTTACTTCAGGGTTGGGAACACTGAAGCTTTCTTT | CSYFRVGNTEAFF
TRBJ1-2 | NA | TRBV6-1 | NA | TGTGCCAGCAGTGAATCATCGGGTAACTATGGTGGCTATGGCTACACCTTC | CASSESSGNYGGYGYTF
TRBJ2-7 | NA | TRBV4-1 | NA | TGCGCCAGCAGCCAGAAAGCGGATACCTACGAGCAGTACTTC | CASSQKADTYEQYF
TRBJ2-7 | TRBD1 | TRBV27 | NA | TGTGCCAGCAGTCTCGACAGGGAATCTGGCCACGAGCAGTACTTC | CASSLDRESGHEQYF
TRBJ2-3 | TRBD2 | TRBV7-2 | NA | TGTGCCAGCAGCTTAGAATCCTGGACTAGCGTTACAGATACGCAGTATTTT | CASSLESWTSVTDTQYF
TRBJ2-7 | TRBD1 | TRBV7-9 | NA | TGTGCCAGCAGCTCACCCCGGGACAGGAGGGATACCTACGAGCAGTACTTC | CASSSPRDRRDTYEQYF
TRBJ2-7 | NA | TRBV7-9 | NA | TGTGCCAGCAGCTTAGAGATTCTGATGGGGCAAAGCTCCTACGAGCAGTACTTC | CASSLEILMGQSSYEQYF
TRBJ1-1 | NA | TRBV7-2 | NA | TGTGCCAGCAGCCTACGTTTGGGGCACATGAACACTGAAGCTTTCTTT | CASSLRLGHMNTEAFF
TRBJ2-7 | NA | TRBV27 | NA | TGTGCCAGCAGCCCAGGGGGGCCGAAGCTGTACGAGCAGTACTTC | CASSPGGPKLYEQYF
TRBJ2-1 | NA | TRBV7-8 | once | TGTGCCAGCAGCTTTGGCCTCCTAGGAGGCCCGCGTTTCAATGAGCAGTTCTTC | CASSFGLLGGPRFNEQFF
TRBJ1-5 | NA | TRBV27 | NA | TGTGCCAGCAGTTTATCGGGGGGTCTCAATCAGCCCCAGCATTTT | CASSLSGGLNQPQHF
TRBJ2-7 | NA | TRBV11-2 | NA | TGTGCCAGCAGCTTGTTAGTTGGGGGGCCAACCTACGAGCAGTACTTC | CASSLLVGGPTYEQYF
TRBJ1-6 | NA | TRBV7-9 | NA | TGTGCCAGCAGCATGGGACCGACGAATAATTCACCCCTCCACTTT | CASSMGPTNNSPLHF
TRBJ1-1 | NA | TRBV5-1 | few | TGCGCCAGCAGCTTGTCGGAAGGATACACTGAAGCTTTCTTT | CASSLSEGYTEAFF
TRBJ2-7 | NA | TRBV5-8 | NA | TGTGCCAGCAGCCTGAGACTAGGGGAGGTCCGGGAGCAGTACTTC | CASSLRLGEVREQYF
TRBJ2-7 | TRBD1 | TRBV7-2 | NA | TGTGCCAGCAGCTTACCCCGGGACAGAGAAACCTACGAGCAGTACTTC | CASSLPRDRETYEQYF
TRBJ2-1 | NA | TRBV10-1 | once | TGCGCCAGCAGTGACATAGCCCTTGGCCGGGACGCCAGCTCCTACAATGAGCAGTTCTTC | CASSDIALGRDASSYNEQFF
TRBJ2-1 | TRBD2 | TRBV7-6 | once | TGTGCCAGCCGTGCGGGGGAAGGTCGTATTTATGAGCAGTTCTTC | CASRAGEGRIYEQFF
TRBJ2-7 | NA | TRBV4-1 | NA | TGCGCCAGCAGCCCTGGACAAACGGGAGAGCAGTACTTC | CASSPGQTGEQYF
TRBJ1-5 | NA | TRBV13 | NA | TGTGCCAGCAGCTTAGGCCGATACAATCAGCCCCAGCATTTT | CASSLGRYNQPQHF
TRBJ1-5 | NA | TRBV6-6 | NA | TGTGCCAGCAGGGGGGGCGAGGGCAATCAGCCCCAGCATTTT | CASRGGEGNQPQHF
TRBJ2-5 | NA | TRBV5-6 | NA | TGTGCCAGCAGCTTTCAGGATGGGGAGACCCAGTACTTC | CASSFQDGETQYF
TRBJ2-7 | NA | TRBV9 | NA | TGTGCCAGCAGCGTAGAAGGTGACACCAGCTCCCTCGAGCAGTACTTC | CASSVEGDTSSLEQYF
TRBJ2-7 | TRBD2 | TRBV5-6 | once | TGTGCCAGCAGCCTTAGACTAGCGGGGTTTTACGAGCAGTACTTC | CASSLRLAGFYEQYF
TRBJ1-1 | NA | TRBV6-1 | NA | TGTGCCAGCAGTGAAGCATCACAGGCCCGGGCTTTCTTT | CASSEASQARAFF
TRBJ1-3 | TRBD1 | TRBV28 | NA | TGTGCCAGCAGTTTCAGGGGGCAGTCTGGAAACACCATATATTTT | CASSFRGQSGNTIYF
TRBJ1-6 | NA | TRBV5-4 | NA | TGTGCCAGCAGCTCGTCGGGCGAAGGTTCACCCCTCCACTTT | CASSSSGEGSPLHF
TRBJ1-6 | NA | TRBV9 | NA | TGTGCCAGCAGCGTAGAGAGGGTTCGGGTTAATTCACCCCTCCACTTT | CASSVERVRVNSPLHF
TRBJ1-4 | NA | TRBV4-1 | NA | TGCGCCAGCAGCTTACAGGGAGGGTCGGAAAAACTGTTTTTT | CASSLQGGSEKLFF